A single count supports the clone carrying this TCR beta chain. Antigen specificity is unknown. The data were taken from a study of T cells in localized non-small cell lung cancer. Study observations and caveats: Measurement of T cell clonality placed uninvolved adjacent lung highest, above the level in tumor.

The V gene's germline CDR1 is MGHDK and CDR2 SYGVNS. The V and J ends lost 2 bases and 0 bases respectively, with 8 bases between them. The CDR3 is 15 residues long. Clones were sequenced by immunoSEQ multiplex PCR, and TCRdb holds only the in-frame ones, with some missing. The data hold more than 2,000 clones, with about a quarter observed a single time. Specimen: normal lung tissue next to the tumor, collected before any cancer treatment. J is TRBJ1-3 and V is TRBV25-1; D remains unclear. This TCR was sampled from a man between 40 and 70 years old with stage III lung adenocarcinoma. CDR3 residues: CASSESGYSGNTIYF. Written as DNA, the CDR3 is TGTGCCAGCAGTGAAAGTGGGTACTCTGGAAACACCATATATTTT.